The present TCR beta chain was sequenced within a study of blood T cell repertoires in COVID-19 (dated by TCRdb to the early 2020s). About the full investigation: The collaborator samples originated in the United States, Italy and Spain and spanned the acute and convalescent phases of COVID-19. Sample metadata almost always included a de-identified subject ID, COVID-19 status, age in years and sex. The samples were drawn from two sources: the first 160 participants of the ongoing ImmuneRACE study, and 1,254 subjects contributed by 6 global collaborators. The material from the prospective study consisted of cDNA or gDNA derived from T cells, B-cell-depleted T cells, or PBMCs. The repertoires were released in a freely available public database intended as a resource for research on the immune response to SARS-CoV-2. The dataset comprised deeply sampled blood TCRbeta repertoires from subjects exposed to, actively infected with, or recovered from COVID-19. Where available, HLA class I and class II types were obtained from metadata supplied by the sample provider rather than from assay-based typing. On the study overall, not on this receptor specifically: How much clinical and demographic metadata was included differed by source and by participant, and the metadata was provided uncurated.

The immunoSEQ Assay, a bias-controlled multiplex PCR, was used to amplify TCRbeta CDR3 regions from genomic DNA. The study's own analysis went as follows. The number of nucleated cells in each sample was estimated by amplification of reference gene primers within the assay. Sequence reads were collapsed and filtered to measure the absolute abundance of every unique TCRbeta CDR3 rearrangement. For each sample, productive Simpson clonality was calculated by taking the square root of Simpson's diversity index across productive rearrangements. As stored in TCRdb, this immuneACCESS dataset retains in-frame rearrangements with V and J assigned. A fraction of the clones does not appear; measured against another copy, unresolved V genes explain less than half of the discrepancy, and the remainder lacks a known reason. V and J calls plus clone size are reproduced from that table; the DNA served to infer D and trimming. The sample table lists about 160,000 clones, around 93% of them with a count of one. More than 4.5% of the sample is taken by the ten largest.

Details on this clone: Its target antigen remains unknown. No qualities accompany the bases; no much larger clone lies one base away.

At one collaborating source in Seattle, patients were enrolled during active infection and were followed longitudinally through the course of disease. Collaborating institutions collected whole blood in K2EDTA tubes following their own protocols. Collaborator samples were shipped for TCRbeta analysis as frozen whole blood, isolated PBMCs, or DNA extracted from either sample type. Sequenced: peripheral blood. This sequence originates from a man younger than 40 with COVID-19, enrolled during active disease.

This receptor has the CDR3 CASGTGGNYGYTF. The DNA sequence reads TGCGCCAGCGGTACAGGGGGCAACTATGGCTACACCTTC. The chain links TRBV5-1 with TRBJ1-2, with 9 bases matching TRBD1. The CDR3 holds 13 amino acids from the cysteine to the phenylalanine. The CDR3 DNA has 39 bases and is translated from base 1. Germline trimming: 7 bases from V, 2 bases from J; junction bases outside gene matches: 3. For CDR1 and CDR2, the germline V gene lists SGHRS and YFSETQ.